This record covers a single TCR beta chain. The antigen is undetermined. Assay used: immunoSEQ multiplex PCR; TCRdb lists only in-frame clones, some missing. The sample shows 4,500 to 6,500 clones, roughly 96% of them seen only once. The V segment lost 1 base and the J segment 6 bases; nucleotides outside the gene matches: 9. CDR3 length: 16 amino acids. CDR1 SGHDN and CDR2 FVKESK come from the germline V gene. Live Annexin V-negative naive CD3+CD8+CD45RA+CCR7+ T cells were sorted. The data were obtained in a study of naive CD8 T cells in extremely preterm neonates. The wider study: Reported adult age range differs: 25-50 years versus about 18-50 years. Whole-study findings and limits: CDR3 nucleotide sharing was less than 3.5% in preterm, 0.4% term, about 0.028% children, around 0.01% adults.

This receptor was obtained from a human donor in good health. Sequencing was performed on naive CD8+ T cells from blood. The rearrangement links TRBV14 to TRBJ2-7, with TRBD2 identical over 10 bases. The CDR3 here is CASSQGWILAGAEQYF. DNA of the CDR3: TGTGCCAGCAGCCAAGGGTGGATCCTAGCGGGAGCCGAGCAGTACTTC.